This TCR beta chain was sequenced during a study of CD8 T cells in Susac syndrome. Germline V gives CDR1 MDHEN, CDR2 SYDVKM. V lost 3 bases, J lost 4 bases, and 9 bases lay in between. This CDR3 region has 13 residues. An amount of RNA that ranged from roughly 0.45 to 1 ug was reverse transcribed with random hexamers. A single record per CDR3 protein comes from TCRdb applying MiXCR to the immunoSEQ multiplex PCR reads. This sample has under 200,000 distinct CDR3 sequences, with 90% to 95% found just once. J is TRBJ1-2 and V is TRBV28; D gene unclear. The TCR comes from a human donor in good health. Sequenced sample: CD4+ T cells from PBMCs. The CDR3 nucleotides read TGTGCCAGCAGTTTGAGAGCCCCCTATGGCTACACCTTC. Protein: CASSLRAPYGYTF.